This record looks at one T cell receptor beta chain sequence and its context. The data were obtained in a study of blood T cell repertoires in COVID-19. About the research overall: From the United States, Italy and Spain came samples of acute and convalescent COVID-19. The cDNA or gDNA used as material had been derived from T cells, B-cell-depleted T cells, or PBMCs.

Germline CDR1 is SGHDN and CDR2 is FVKESK. V was pared by 4 bases and J by 10 bases, with 18 bases between. This CDR3 spans 14 amino acids. The method was immunoSEQ multiplex PCR; TCRdb's version includes in-frame clones alone and lacks a portion of them. The sample lists about 240,000 clones, approximately 82% occurring once. V gene TRBV14 combines with J gene TRBJ2-3; D may be TRBD2 (6 bases). The sequence came from a man between 25 and 39 years old who had recovered from COVID-19. Sequencing used peripheral blood. CDR3 sequence: CASSLQLGTHPQYF. As DNA, the CDR3 is TGTGCCAGCAGCCTTCAACTTGGGACTCACCCGCAGTATTTT.